The 6 T cell receptor beta chains below come from one sample, sequenced in a study of CD8+CD57+ T cells in acquired aplastic anemia. Using genomic DNA as the template, TCR beta VDJ and CDR3 profiling was carried out. MiXCR was run by TCRdb on the reads, yielding one entry per CDR3 protein. Here the sample spans 190,000 or so distinct CDR3 sequences, 61% being singletons. Sequenced sample: sorted CD4+, CD8+, or CD8+CD57+ T cells (not recorded which) from PBMCs. These receptor sequences come from a human donor in good health.

This rearrangement joins TRBV12-3 or TRBV12-4 to TRBJ2-1, with D perhaps matching TRBD2 (5 bases). Trimming removed 6 bases from V and 7 bases from J, with 13 bases in between. CDR3 size: 13 residues. The CDR3 protein is CASSTSSGNEQFF. CDR3 nucleotides: TGTGCCAGCAGCACTAGTTCGGGGAATGAGCAGTTCTTC.

This chain joins TRBV2 and TRBJ2-6; D tentatively fits TRBD1 or TRBD2 (5 bases each). The V end was cut by 8 bases, the J end by 0 bases, with 11 bases between. Per the germline V gene, CDR1 is SNHLY and CDR2 is FYNNEI. The CDR3 consists of 15 residues. The CDR3 is CASRDGLSGANVLTF. Written as DNA, the CDR3 is TGTGCCAGCCGGGACGGACTCTCTGGGGCCAACGTCCTGACTTTC.

There are many counts of this clonotype. In DNA form, the CDR3 reads TGTGCCAGCAGCGCGGGACTAGCGGTCTACGAGCAGTACTTC. Protein product: CASSAGLAVYEQYF. The chain is built from TRBV5-6 and TRBJ2-7, with 11 positions matching TRBD2. This CDR3 is built from 14 residues. The germline V gene encodes CDR1 SGHDT and CDR2 YYEEEE. The junction had 3 bases not matched to a gene; V was cut back by 4 bases and J by 3 bases. Filled out from reference TRBV5-6 and TRBJ2-7, the complete variable domain reads DAGVTQSPTHLIKTRGQQVTLRCSPKSGHDTVSWYQQALGQGPQFIFQYYEEEERQRGNFPDRFSGHQFPNYSSELNVNALLLGDSALYLCASSAGLAVYEQYFGPGTRLTVT.

The gene calls are TRBV20-1 and TRBJ2-7; D possibly matches TRBD1 or TRBD2 (5 bases each). Trimming stripped 3 bases from V and 1 base from J, with 13 bases between. Germline CDR1 is DFQATT and CDR2 is SNEGSKA (reference sequence). The CDR3 has 14 residues. The CDR3: CSARDFEGSYEQYF. The CDR3 DNA is TGCAGTGCTAGGGACTTCGAGGGGTCCTACGAGCAGTACTTC.

This clonotype has ten or more counts. The chain joins TRBV4-1 to TRBJ1-1; possibly TRBD1 for D (5 bases). CDR3 length: 14 amino acids. CDR1 is MGHRA, CDR2 YSYEKL, per germline. Trimming removed 5 bases at V and 1 base at J, with 11 bases between. The CDR3 protein is CASSATGGNTEAFF. The CDR3 coding sequence is TGCGCCAGCAGCGCAACCGGGGGGAACACTGAAGCTTTCTTT.

Worth noting for this clonotype: One end of the junction does not line up with germline, which may come from a read error. This chain links TRBV10-3 with TRBJ1-5; 7 bases fit TRBD1. This CDR3 spans 17 amino acids. Germline V gene data show CDR1 as ENHRY and CDR2 as SYGVKD. The CDR3 is CASSYKQQGYSNQPQHF. The CDR3 coding sequence is TGTGCCAGCAGTTACAAACAACAGGGGTATAGCAATCAGCCCCAGCATTTT.